Below, 21 T cell receptor beta chains from the same sample are listed, as sequenced in a study of T cells in Graves' hyperthyroidism and ophthalmopathy. It was RNA transcripts that yielded the amplified TCR beta CDR3 regions. Carried out on the TCR CDR3, a first-round RT-PCR used the HTBI primer set. TCRdb ran MiXCR on the multiplex PCR reads and lists one entry per CDR3 protein. The sample lists about 620,000 distinct CDR3 sequences, around 15% occurring once. Sample: blood. The receptors originated from a woman under 40 with Graves' hyperthyroidism.

The CDR3 region is CASSAGGATNEKLFF. The CDR3, as DNA: TGTGCCAGCAGCGCTGGGGGAGCAACTAATGAAAAACTGTTTTTT. The gene calls are TRBV9 and TRBJ1-4, with a tentative D call TRBD1 (5 bases). CDR3 length: 15 amino acids. Trimming removed 3 bases at V and 0 bases at J, with 9 bases between. Germline V gene lookup returns CDR1 SGDLS and CDR2 YYNGEE.

This clonotype showed up just a few times. V is TRBV18 and J is TRBJ2-5, with D unresolved. Trimming took 0 bases from V and 4 from J, leaving 18 bases between them. The germline CDR1 and CDR2 sequences are KGHSH and LQKENI. The CDR3 runs to 17 residues. The CDR3 region has the DNA TGTGCCAGCTCACCACCTCAAAGACCCCGGATATCAGAGACCCAGTACTTC. This gives the protein CASSPPQRPRISETQYF.

This clonotype was picked up many times. The chain couples TRBV2 to TRBJ2-3; 7 positions match TRBD2. The CDR3 loop spans 13 amino acids. The J segment lost 5 bases and the V segment lost 4 bases, leaving 3 bases of the junction unmatched. Per germline, CDR1 SNHLY and CDR2 FYNNEI. CDR3: CASSGPGGDTQYF. The CDR3, as DNA: TGTGCCAGCAGTGGGCCGGGGGGAGATACGCAGTATTTT.

A few counts support this clonotype. The rearrangement uses TRBV7-2 and TRBJ1-2; 7 bases line up with TRBD1. The length of the CDR3 is 12 residues. Germline V gives CDR1 SGHTA, CDR2 FQGNSA. V shed 5 bases and J 6 bases; nucleotides not matched to a gene: 3. DNA for the CDR3: TGTGCCAGCAGCGCACAGGGGAATGGCTACACCTTC. Encoded protein: CASSAQGNGYTF.

The genes are TRBV13 and TRBJ1-1, with TRBD1 matching 8 bases. Germline V gene sequence: CDR1 PRHDT, CDR2 FYEKMQ (reference sequence). With V trimmed by 5 bases and J by 8 bases, 7 bases remained unmatched. The CDR3 contains 13 residues. The CDR3 nucleotides read TGTGCCAGCAGCGCCGGACAGGGACTAGAAGCTTTCTTT. It translates to CASSAGQGLEAFF.

This clonotype was counted ten times or more. One end of the junction is discordant with germline, which a read error may explain. This chain joins TRBV7-9 and TRBJ2-1, with 10 bases fitting TRBD2. Germline CDR1 reads SEHNR; CDR2 reads FQNEAQ (reference sequence). The CDR3 sequence is 16 residues long. CDR3 protein: CASSPSGGEGYDEQFF. The CDR3, as DNA: TGTGCCAGCAGCCCAAGCGGGGGGGAGGGCTACGATGAGCAGTTCTTC.

This clonotype has at least ten counts. CDR3 nucleotide sequence: TGTGCCAGCAGTTTATGGGGGGAAGTCAACGAGCAGTACTTC. As protein: CASSLWGEVNEQYF. This chain uses TRBV28 with TRBJ2-7; D tentatively fits TRBD1 or TRBD2 (5 bases each). V was trimmed by 0 bases and J by 5 bases, leaving 11 bases between them. Germline CDR1 reads MDHEN; CDR2 reads SYDVKM. This CDR3 region has 14 residues.

This clonotype has just a few counts. The rearrangement uses TRBV18 and TRBJ1-1; D gene ambiguous. The CDR3 consists of 18 residues. Trimming removed 3 bases from V and 0 bases from J, with 20 bases in between. Germline loops: CDR1 KGHSH, CDR2 LQKENI. The CDR3 loop reads CASSPLGQAPTMNTEAFF. The CDR3 region has the DNA TGTGCCAGCTCACCTCTGGGCCAGGCGCCAACCATGAACACTGAAGCTTTCTTT.

The chain employs TRBV6-2 or TRBV6-3 and TRBJ2-3; 10 nucleotides agree with TRBD2. This CDR3 region has 15 residues. Losses at the gene ends were 11 bases for V and 5 bases for J; bases not matched to a gene: 13. Germline CDR1 and CDR2: MNHEY and SVGEGT. Here the CDR3 DNA reads TGTGCCGGCAACCAAGCGGGAGGGCCCGGAGATACGCAGTATTTT. It translates to CAGNQAGGPGDTQYF.

This clonotype has at least ten counts. The chain uses TRBV5-1 and TRBJ2-7; 8 bases are shared with TRBD1. This CDR3 contains 15 residues. Looked up from germline, CDR1 is SGHRS and CDR2 is YFSETQ. V lost 0 bases and J lost 6; bases outside the gene matches: 8. CDR3 protein: CASSLGGTGLAEQYF. DNA for the CDR3: TGCGCCAGCAGCTTGGGAGGGACAGGCTTAGCCGAGCAGTACTTC.

The gene calls are TRBV20-1 and TRBJ2-2; maybe TRBD1 (6 bases). CDR1 and CDR2 (germline): DFQATT, SNEGSKA (reference sequence). This CDR3 has 13 residues. The germline V and J ends were trimmed by 3 bases and 6 bases, with 11 bases remaining between them. This chain's CDR3 is CSASQGLSGELFF. The CDR3 coding sequence is TGCAGTGCTAGCCAGGGGTTGTCCGGGGAGCTGTTTTTT.

The V call is TRBV10-2, the J call TRBJ2-1; 8 bases match TRBD1. Germline CDR1 WSHSY, CDR2 SAAADI. J gave up 4 bases and V 6 bases, and 8 bases lay outside the gene matches. The CDR3 has 15 amino acids. The CDR3 loop reads CASSPTGVIYNEQFF. CDR3 coding DNA: TGCGCCAGCAGCCCGACAGGGGTGATTTACAATGAGCAGTTCTTC.

This clonotype showed up many times. This chain joins TRBV7-2 and TRBJ2-3; D is possibly TRBD1 or TRBD2 (5 bases each). The V and J ends lost 5 bases and 0 bases respectively, with 15 bases between them. The CDR3 has 16 residues. In germline, CDR1 is SGHTA, CDR2 FQGNSA. CDR3 DNA: TGTGCCAGCAGCGGCACCGGGACCATTAGCACAGATACGCAGTATTTT. It is translated as CASSGTGTISTDTQYF.

In the case of this clonotype: Being one base from a much bigger clone, this may be a read error. This chain links TRBV6-2 or TRBV6-3 with TRBJ2-2; TRBD1 matches at 10 bases. The CDR3 is 16 residues long. V was clipped by 4 bases and J by 7 bases; unmatched bases: 9. In germline, CDR1 is MNHEY, CDR2 SVGEGT. The CDR3 loop is CASSSAGTGVCGELFF. The CDR3 region has the DNA TGTGCCAGCAGTTCGGCCGGGACAGGGGTCTGCGGGGAGCTGTTTTTT.

The chain links TRBV20-1 to TRBJ1-2; D not resolved. CDR1 DFQATT and CDR2 SNEGSKA come from the germline V gene (reference sequence). V dropped 1 base and J dropped 9 bases, with 12 bases sitting between them. This CDR3 has 12 amino acids. The CDR3 region is CSARGSGESYTF. The CDR3 DNA reads as TGCAGTGCTAGAGGGAGCGGTGAGAGCTACACCTTC.

This clonotype was seen a handful of times. The chain uses TRBV2 and TRBJ2-3; D is ambiguous. The germline V and J ends were trimmed by 5 bases and 0 bases, with 18 bases remaining between them. This CDR3 region has 17 residues. CDR1 is SNHLY, CDR2 FYNNEI, per germline. DNA of the CDR3: TGTGCCAGCAGTAGGACGGCAGTCAGGAGTAGCACAGATACGCAGTATTTT. It translates to CASSRTAVRSSTDTQYF.

This clonotype was counted at least ten times. The chain combines TRBV11-2 with TRBJ2-1, with 12 bases aligning to TRBD2. V was clipped by 2 bases and J by 7 bases; unmatched bases: 12. This CDR3 comprises 18 residues. Germline assignment: CDR1 SGHAT and CDR2 FQNNGV. In nucleotides, the CDR3 is TGTGCCAGCAGCTTATCACTAGCGGGAGGCGTTACAAGGAATGAGCAGTTCTTC. Translating gives CASSLSLAGGVTRNEQFF.

This clonotype showed up many times. The V gene is TRBV6-1, the J gene TRBJ2-7; D not resolved. This CDR3 contains 11 residues. Germline V lookup: CDR1 MNHNS, CDR2 SASEGT. Deletions cut 3 bases from V and 3 bases from J, with 3 bases between. The CDR3 DNA reads TGTGCCAGCAGTGACCGCTACGAGCAGTACTTC. Protein sequence: CASSDRYEQYF.

This clonotype was seen many times. The chain carries TRBV11-2 and TRBJ2-7, with D tentatively TRBD1 or TRBD2 (5 bases each). There are 14 residues in the CDR3. CDR1 is SGHAT and CDR2 is FQNNGV in the germline V gene. Trimming removed 0 bases at V and 3 bases at J, with 9 bases between. In DNA, the CDR3 is TGTGCCAGCAGCTTAGAGGTGGGGGACTACGAGCAGTACTTC. Protein product: CASSLEVGDYEQYF.

The sample holds many counts of this clonotype. V is TRBV10-3 and J is TRBJ2-7; D is perhaps TRBD1 (5 bases). Germline V CDR1 and CDR2: ENHRY, SYGVKD. This CDR3 spans 14 amino acids. The germline V and J ends were trimmed by 5 bases and 3 bases, with 14 bases remaining between them. The chain's CDR3 is CAISIRGSVYEQYF. In DNA form, the CDR3 reads TGTGCCATCAGTATAAGGGGATCGGTCTACGAGCAGTACTTC.

This clonotype was observed many times. CDR3 amino acids: CASILGGLNTGELFF. CDR3 nucleotide sequence: TGTGCCAGCATCTTAGGAGGTTTAAACACCGGGGAGCTGTTTTTT. The gene calls are TRBV28 and TRBJ2-2; the D gene is possibly TRBD2 (5 bases). Trimming took 7 bases from V and 2 from J, leaving 14 bases between them. The CDR3 extends over 15 amino acids. Germline CDR1 reads MDHEN; CDR2 reads SYDVKM.